What follows is one T cell receptor beta chain and its context. One end of the junction is discordant with germline, which a read error may explain. These data are taken from a study of cytomegalovirus exposure and HLA in healthy donors. Whole-study context: Early release data held tens of millions of unique TCRs from HLA-typed donors.

This CDR3 is built from 13 residues. CDR1 and CDR2 from the germline V gene are MDHEN and SYDVKM. This PCR relied on a set of 60 Vbeta primers and 13 Jbeta primers. The method was immunoSEQ multiplex PCR; TCRdb's version includes in-frame clones alone and lacks a portion of them. The sample lists around 130,000 clones; approximately 80% were seen once. The rearrangement uses TRBV28 and TRBJ1-4; a possible D gene is TRBD1 (6 bases). This receptor was obtained from a man between 18 and 35 years old in good health and CMV-seropositive. Sequenced input: PBMCs. The CDR3 nucleotides read TGTGCCAACAGTGGAGCAGGGGAAGAAAAACTGTTTTTT. It translates to CANSGAGEEKLFF.